This T cell receptor (beta chain) was recorded in a study of blood T cell repertoires in COVID-19. J was trimmed by 1 base and V by 3 bases; bases with no gene match: 4. Germline lookup yields CDR1 SEHNR and CDR2 FQNEAQ (reference sequence). This CDR3 has 15 amino acids. Authors' data handling: Cell counts per sample came from amplifying reference gene primers. Profiled with immunoSEQ multiplex PCR; TCRdb holds only in-frame clones, not every one. V, J and clone size are taken as reported in that table, and D and trimming were inferred from the DNA itself. Counted here are about 81,000 clones, approximately 84% occurring once; the ten biggest clones make up less than 15%.

The rearrangement uses TRBV7-9 and TRBJ2-3; 7 nucleotides agree with TRBD2. The sequence was obtained from a human donor in a cohort sampled during active COVID-19. The sample consisted of peripheral blood. CDR3 bases: TGTGCCAGCAGCTTGAAGAGCGGGGGCACAGATACGCAGTATTTT. This encodes CASSLKSGGTDTQYF.